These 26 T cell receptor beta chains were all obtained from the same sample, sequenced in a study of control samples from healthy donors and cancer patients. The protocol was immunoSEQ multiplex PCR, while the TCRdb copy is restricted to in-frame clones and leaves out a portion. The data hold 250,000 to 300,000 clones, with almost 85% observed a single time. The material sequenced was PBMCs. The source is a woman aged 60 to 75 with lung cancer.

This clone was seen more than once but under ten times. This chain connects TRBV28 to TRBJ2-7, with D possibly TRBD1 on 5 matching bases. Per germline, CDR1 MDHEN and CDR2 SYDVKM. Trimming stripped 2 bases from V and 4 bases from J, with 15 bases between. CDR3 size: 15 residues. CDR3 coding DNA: TGTGCCAGCAGTTTAAACCCAGGGAACGCGTACGAGCAGTACTTC. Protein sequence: CASSLNPGNAYEQYF.

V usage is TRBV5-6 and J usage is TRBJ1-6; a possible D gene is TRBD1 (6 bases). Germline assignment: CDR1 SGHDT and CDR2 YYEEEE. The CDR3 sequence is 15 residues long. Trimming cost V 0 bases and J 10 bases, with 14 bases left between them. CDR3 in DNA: TGTGCCAGCAGCTTGGTATTAGGACAGAACTCACCCCTCCACTTT. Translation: CASSLVLGQNSPLHF.

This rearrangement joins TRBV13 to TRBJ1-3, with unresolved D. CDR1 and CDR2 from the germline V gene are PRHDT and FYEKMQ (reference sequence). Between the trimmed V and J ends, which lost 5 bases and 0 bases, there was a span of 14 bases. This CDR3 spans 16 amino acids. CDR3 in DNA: TGTGCCAGCAGCCACTCGATGGGCATCTCTGGAAACACCATATATTTT. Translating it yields CASSHSMGISGNTIYF.

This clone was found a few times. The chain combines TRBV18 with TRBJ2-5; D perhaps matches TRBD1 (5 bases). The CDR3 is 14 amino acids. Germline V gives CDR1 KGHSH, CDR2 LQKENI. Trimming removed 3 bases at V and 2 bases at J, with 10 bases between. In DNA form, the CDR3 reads TGTGCCAGCTCACCGATGGCAGGGCAAGAGACCCAGTACTTC. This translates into CASSPMAGQETQYF.

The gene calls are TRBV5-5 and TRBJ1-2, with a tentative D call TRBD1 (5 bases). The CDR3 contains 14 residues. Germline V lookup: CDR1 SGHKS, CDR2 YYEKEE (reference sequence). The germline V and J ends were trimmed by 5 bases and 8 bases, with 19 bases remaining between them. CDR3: CASSSMGDGVGYTF. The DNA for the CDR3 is TGTGCCAGCAGTTCAATGGGGGACGGTGTAGGCTACACCTTC.

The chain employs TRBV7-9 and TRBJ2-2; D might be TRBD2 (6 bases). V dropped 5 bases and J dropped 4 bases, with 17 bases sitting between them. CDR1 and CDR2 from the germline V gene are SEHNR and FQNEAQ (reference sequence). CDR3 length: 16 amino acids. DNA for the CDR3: TGTGCCAGCAGCCCCTCTGGGGCGGGGAGCACCGGGGAGCTGTTTTTT. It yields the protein CASSPSGAGSTGELFF.

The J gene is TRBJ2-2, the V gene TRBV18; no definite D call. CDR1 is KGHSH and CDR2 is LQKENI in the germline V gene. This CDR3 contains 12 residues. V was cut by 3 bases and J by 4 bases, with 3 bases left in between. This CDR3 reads CASSPRTGELFF. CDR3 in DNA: TGTGCCAGCTCACCGCGCACCGGGGAGCTGTTTTTT.

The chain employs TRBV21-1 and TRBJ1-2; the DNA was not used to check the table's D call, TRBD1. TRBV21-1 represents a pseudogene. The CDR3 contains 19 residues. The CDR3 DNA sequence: TGTGCCAGCAGCGTTTGGGACCGCGACCGAAGAAACAGGGTCGGGGGCTACACCTTC. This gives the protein CASSVWDRDRRNRVGGYTF.

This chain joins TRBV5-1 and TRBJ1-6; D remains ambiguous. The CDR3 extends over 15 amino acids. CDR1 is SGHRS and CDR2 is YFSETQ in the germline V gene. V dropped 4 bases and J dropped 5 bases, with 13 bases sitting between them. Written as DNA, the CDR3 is TGCGCCAGCAGCCTTGGGCCCTCGGATAATTCACCCCTCCACTTT. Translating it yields CASSLGPSDNSPLHF.

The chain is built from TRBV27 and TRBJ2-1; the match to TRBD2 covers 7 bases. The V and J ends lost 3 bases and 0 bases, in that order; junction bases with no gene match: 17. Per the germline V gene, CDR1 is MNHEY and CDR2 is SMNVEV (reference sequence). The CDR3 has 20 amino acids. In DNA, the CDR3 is TGTGCCAGCAGTTTCAGCGTCCCCCTAGCGGTCTGGAGCTCCTACAATGAGCAGTTCTTC. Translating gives CASSFSVPLAVWSSYNEQFF.

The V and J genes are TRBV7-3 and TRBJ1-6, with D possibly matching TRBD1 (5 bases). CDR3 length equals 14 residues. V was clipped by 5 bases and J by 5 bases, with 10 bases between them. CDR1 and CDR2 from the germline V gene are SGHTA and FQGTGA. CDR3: CASSNGANNSPLHF. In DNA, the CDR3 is TGTGCCAGCAGCAATGGGGCTAATAATTCACCCCTCCACTTT.

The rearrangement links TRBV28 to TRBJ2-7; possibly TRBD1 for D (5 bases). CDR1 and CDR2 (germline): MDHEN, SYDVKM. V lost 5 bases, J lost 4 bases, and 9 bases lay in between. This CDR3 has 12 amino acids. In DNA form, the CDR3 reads TGTGCCAGCAGTCCAAGACAGTACGAGCAGTACTTC. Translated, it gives CASSPRQYEQYF. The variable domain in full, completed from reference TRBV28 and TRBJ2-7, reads DVKVTQSSRYLVKRTGEKVFLECVQDMDHENMFWYRQDPGLGLRLIYFSYDVKMKEKGDIPEGYSVSREKKERFSLILESASTNQTSMYLCASSPRQYEQYFGPGTRLTVT.

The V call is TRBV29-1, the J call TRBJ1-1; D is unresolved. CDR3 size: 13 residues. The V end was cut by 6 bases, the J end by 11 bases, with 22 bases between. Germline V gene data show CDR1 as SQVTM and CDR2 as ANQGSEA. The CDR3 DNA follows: TGCAGCGTCGTTTTTTCACGGGGAGTGGGGGCTTTCTTT. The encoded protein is CSVVFSRGVGAFF.

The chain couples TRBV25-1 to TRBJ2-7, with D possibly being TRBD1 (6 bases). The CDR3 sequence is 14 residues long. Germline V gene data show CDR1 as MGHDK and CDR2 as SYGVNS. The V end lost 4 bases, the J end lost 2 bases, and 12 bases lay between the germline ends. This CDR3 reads CASSARTAPYEQYF. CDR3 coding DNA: TGTGCCAGCAGTGCCCGGACAGCGCCCTACGAGCAGTACTTC.

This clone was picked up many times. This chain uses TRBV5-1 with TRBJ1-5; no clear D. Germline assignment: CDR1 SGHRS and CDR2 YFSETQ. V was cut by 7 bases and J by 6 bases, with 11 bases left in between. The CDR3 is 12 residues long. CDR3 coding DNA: TGCGCCAGCGTGGGAGGTAGTCAGCCCCAGCATTTT. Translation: CASVGGSQPQHF.

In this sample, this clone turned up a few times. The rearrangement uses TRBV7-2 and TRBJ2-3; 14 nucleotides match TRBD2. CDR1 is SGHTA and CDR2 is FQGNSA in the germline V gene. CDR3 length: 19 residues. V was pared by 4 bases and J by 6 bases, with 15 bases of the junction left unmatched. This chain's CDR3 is CASSSLQLTSGRAVDTQYF. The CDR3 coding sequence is TGTGCCAGCAGCTCCCTGCAGCTGACTAGCGGGAGGGCGGTGGATACGCAGTATTTT.

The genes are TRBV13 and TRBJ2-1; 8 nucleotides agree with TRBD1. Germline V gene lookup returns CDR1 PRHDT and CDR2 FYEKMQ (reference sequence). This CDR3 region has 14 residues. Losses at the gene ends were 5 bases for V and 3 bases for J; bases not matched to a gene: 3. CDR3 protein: CASSPQGVYNEQFF. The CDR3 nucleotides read TGTGCCAGCAGCCCACAGGGGGTCTACAATGAGCAGTTCTTC.

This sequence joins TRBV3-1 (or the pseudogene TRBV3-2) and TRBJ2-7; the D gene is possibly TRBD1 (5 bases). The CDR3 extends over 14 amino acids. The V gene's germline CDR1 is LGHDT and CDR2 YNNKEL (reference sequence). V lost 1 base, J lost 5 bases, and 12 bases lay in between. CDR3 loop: CASSQGQGSNEQYF. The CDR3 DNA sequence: TGTGCCAGCAGCCAAGGGCAGGGTTCCAACGAGCAGTACTTC.

CDR3 amino acids: CASSHSAGSGNTIYF. CDR3 DNA sequence: TGTGCCAGCAGCCACTCCGCAGGGTCTGGAAACACCATATATTTT. The chain employs TRBV7-9 and TRBJ1-3; D perhaps matches TRBD1 (5 bases). CDR1 is SEHNR, CDR2 FQNEAQ, per germline (reference sequence). V lost 5 bases and J 1 base, leaving 12 bases between the germline ends. This CDR3 spans 15 amino acids.

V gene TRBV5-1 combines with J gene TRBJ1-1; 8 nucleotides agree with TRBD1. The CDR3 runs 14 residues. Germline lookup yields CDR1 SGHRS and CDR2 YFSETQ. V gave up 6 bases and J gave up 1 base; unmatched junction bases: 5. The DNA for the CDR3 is TGCGCCAGCATCACCGGGACAGGGAACACTGAAGCTTTCTTT. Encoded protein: CASITGTGNTEAFF. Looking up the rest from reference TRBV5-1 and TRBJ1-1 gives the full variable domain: KAGVTQTPRYLIKTRGQQVTLSCSPISGHRSVSWYQQTPGQGLQFLFEYFSETQRNKGNFPGRFSGRQFSNSRSEMNVSTLELGDSALYLCASITGTGNTEAFFGQGTRLTVV.

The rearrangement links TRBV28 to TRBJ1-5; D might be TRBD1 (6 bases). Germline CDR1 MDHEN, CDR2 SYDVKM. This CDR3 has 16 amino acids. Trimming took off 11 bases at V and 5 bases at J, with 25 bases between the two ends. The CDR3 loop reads CARCLGGGARDQPQHF. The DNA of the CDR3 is TGTGCCCGCTGTTTGGGCGGGGGGGCCCGGGATCAGCCCCAGCATTTT. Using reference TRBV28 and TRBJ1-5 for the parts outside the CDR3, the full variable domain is DVKVTQSSRYLVKRTGEKVFLECVQDMDHENMFWYRQDPGLGLRLIYFSYDVKMKEKGDIPEGYSVSREKKERFSLILESASTNQTSMYLCARCLGGGARDQPQHFGDGTRLSIL.

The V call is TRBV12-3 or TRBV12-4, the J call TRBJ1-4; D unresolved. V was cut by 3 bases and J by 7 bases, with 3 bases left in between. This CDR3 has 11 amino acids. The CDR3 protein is CASSFGEKLFF. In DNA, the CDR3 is TGTGCCAGCAGTTTTGGTGAAAAACTGTTTTTT.

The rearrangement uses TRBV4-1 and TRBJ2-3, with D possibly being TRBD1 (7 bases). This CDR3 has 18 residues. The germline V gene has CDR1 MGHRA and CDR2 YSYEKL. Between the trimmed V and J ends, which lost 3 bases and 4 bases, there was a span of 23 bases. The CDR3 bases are TGCGCCAGCAGCCATGCTTCCCAGGGGGGAGCGGTTCCAGATACGCAGTATTTT. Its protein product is CASSHASQGGAVPDTQYF.

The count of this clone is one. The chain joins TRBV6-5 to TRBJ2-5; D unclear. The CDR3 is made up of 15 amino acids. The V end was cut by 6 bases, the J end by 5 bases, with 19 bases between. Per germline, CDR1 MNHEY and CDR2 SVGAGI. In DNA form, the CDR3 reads TGTGCCAGCAGCCGGAAATGGAACAGCGCGGAGACCCAGTACTTC. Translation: CASSRKWNSAETQYF.

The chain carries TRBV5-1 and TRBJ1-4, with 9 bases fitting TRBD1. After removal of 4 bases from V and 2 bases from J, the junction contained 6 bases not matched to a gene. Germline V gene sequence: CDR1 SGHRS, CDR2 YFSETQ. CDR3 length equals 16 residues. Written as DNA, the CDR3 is TGCGCCAGCAGCCCGGACAGGGGATGGACTAATGAAAAACTGTTTTTT. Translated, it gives CASSPDRGWTNEKLFF.

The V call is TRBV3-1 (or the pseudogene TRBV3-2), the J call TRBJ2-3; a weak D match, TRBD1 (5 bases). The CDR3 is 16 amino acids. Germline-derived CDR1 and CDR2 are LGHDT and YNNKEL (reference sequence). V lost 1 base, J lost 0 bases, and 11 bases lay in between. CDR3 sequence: CASSQGTHYSTDTQYF. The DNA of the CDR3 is TGTGCCAGCAGCCAAGGGACACACTATAGCACAGATACGCAGTATTTT.